This TCR beta chain was profiled in a study of vaccination and CD4 T cells after COVID-19. Details on this clonotype: Its cognate antigen is unknown.

Oncomine TCR Beta short-read sequencing was applied to DNA from cultured CD4+ T cells. From the PCR reads, TCRdb called clonotypes with MiXCR, one entry per CDR3 protein. The profile shows roughly 22,000 distinct CDR3 sequences, 30% to 35% of them singletons. Trimming took 4 bases from V and 3 from J, leaving 16 bases between them. CDR3 length: 15 amino acids. Germline lookup yields CDR1 SGHRS and CDR2 YFSETQ. Sample treatment: roughly 10-day PBMC culture with coronavirus spike peptide pools or control peptides (ViraFEST assay). The receptor was isolated from a human donor with COVID-19. Material: cultured CD4+ T cells from blood. The chain is built from TRBV5-1 and TRBJ2-5; D unclear. The CDR3 protein is CASSLGPNLKETQYF. The CDR3, as DNA: TGCGCCAGCAGCCTAGGCCCCAACCTCAAAGAGACCCAGTACTTC.